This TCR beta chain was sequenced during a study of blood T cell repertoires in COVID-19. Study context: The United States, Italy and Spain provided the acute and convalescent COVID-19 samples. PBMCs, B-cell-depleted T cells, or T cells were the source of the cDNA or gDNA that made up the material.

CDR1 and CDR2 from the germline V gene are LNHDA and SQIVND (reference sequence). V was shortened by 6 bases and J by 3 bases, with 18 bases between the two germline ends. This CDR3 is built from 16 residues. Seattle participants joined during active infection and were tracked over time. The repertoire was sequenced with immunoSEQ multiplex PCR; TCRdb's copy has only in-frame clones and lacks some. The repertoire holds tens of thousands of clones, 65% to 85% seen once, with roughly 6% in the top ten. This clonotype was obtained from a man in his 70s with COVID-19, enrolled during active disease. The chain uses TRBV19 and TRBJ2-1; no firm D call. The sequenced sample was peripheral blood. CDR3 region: CASSNVGKSNYNEQFF. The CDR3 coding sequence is TGTGCCAGTAGCAATGTCGGTAAGTCAAACTACAATGAGCAGTTCTTC.